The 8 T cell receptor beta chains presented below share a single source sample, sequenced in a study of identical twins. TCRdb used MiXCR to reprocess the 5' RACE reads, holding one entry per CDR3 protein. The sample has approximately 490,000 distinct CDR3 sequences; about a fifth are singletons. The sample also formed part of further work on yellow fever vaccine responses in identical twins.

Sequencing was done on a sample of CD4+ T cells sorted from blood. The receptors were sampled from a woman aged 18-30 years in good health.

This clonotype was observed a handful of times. Here the CDR3 reads CASSQLLAGTADTQYF. CDR3 bases: TGTGCCAGCAGCCAATTACTAGCGGGTACCGCAGATACGCAGTATTTT. The chain is built from TRBV3-1 and TRBJ2-3; 9 positions match TRBD2. Germline values: CDR1 LGHDT, CDR2 YNNKEL (reference sequence). The CDR3 totals 16 residues. Trimming at V came to 2 bases and at J to 4 bases, leaving 7 bases not matched to a gene.

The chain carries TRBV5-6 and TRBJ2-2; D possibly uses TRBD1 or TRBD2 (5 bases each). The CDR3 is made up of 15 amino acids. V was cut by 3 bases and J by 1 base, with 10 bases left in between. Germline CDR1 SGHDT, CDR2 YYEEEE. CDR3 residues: CASSYRGLNTGELFF. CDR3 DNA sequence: TGTGCCAGCAGCTACCGGGGCTTGAACACCGGGGAGCTGTTTTTT.

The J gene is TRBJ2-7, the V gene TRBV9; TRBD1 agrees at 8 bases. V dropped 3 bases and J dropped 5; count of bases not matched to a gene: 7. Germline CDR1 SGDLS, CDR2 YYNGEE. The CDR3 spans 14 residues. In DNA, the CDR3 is TGTGCCAGCAGCGCCTCGACAGGGGCCAACGAGCAGTACTTC. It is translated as CASSASTGANEQYF.

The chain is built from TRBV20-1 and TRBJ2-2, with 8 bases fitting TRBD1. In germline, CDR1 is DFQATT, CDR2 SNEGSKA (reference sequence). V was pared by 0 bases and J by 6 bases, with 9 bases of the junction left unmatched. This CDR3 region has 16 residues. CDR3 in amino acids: CSARDSRTGTPGELFF. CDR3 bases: TGCAGTGCTAGAGATTCCCGGACAGGGACCCCCGGGGAGCTGTTTTTT.

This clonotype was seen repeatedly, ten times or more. CDR3 protein: CASSSTRGSAKNIQYF. The CDR3 DNA is TGTGCCAGCAGTTCAACCCGGGGCAGCGCCAAAAACATTCAGTACTTC. The V gene is TRBV11-2, the J gene TRBJ2-4; D possibly uses TRBD1 or TRBD2 (5 bases each). In germline, CDR1 is SGHAT, CDR2 FQNNGV. The CDR3 is 16 amino acids. Trimming removed 6 bases at V and 1 base at J, with 16 bases between.

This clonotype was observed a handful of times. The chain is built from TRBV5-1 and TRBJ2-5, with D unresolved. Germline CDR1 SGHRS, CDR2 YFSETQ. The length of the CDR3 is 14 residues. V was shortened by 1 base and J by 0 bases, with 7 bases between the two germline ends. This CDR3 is CASSLSSYQETQYF. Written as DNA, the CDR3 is TGCGCCAGCAGCTTGAGTTCCTACCAAGAGACCCAGTACTTC.

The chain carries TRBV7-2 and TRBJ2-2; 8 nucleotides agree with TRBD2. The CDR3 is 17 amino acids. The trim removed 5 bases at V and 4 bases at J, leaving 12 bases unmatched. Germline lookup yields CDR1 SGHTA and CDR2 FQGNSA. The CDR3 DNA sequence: TGTGCCAGCAGCCCACTCGGCCCTGCGGGAGGCACCGGGGAGCTGTTTTTT. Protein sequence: CASSPLGPAGGTGELFF.

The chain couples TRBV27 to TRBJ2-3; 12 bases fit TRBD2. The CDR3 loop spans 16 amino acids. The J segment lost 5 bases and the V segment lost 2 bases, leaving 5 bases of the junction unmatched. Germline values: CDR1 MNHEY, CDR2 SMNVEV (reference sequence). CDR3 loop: CASSLPSGGARDTQYF. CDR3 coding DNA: TGTGCCAGCAGTTTACCTAGCGGGGGGGCAAGAGATACGCAGTATTTT.